The sequence of this T cell receptor beta chain was determined in a study of cytomegalovirus exposure and HLA in healthy donors. Comment on this clone: Antigen: not known.

This CDR3 spans 15 amino acids. CDR1 SGHTA and CDR2 FQGNSA come from the germline V gene. Trimming pared 5 bases from V and 3 bases from J, leaving 17 bases between. Study outcomes and limitations: Another analysis was done later, and it associated approximately 17,000 TCR beta sequences with HLA alleles at 0.05 false discovery rate. V- and J-gene trimming in TCR beta was tied to a missense DCLRE1C variant by an analysis performed later. Further analysis was carried out later, and it showed several of the most significant clusters appearing linked to common viral pathogens. A few of the chains that were CMV-associated were confirmed in vitro to be specific for CMV antigens.

The PCR was carried out with 60 Vbeta primers and 13 Jbeta primers. Only in-frame clones appear in the TCRdb table, and some are missing; sequencing was by immunoSEQ multiplex PCR. The sample yields around 270,000 clones, 75% to 85% seen once. The rearrangement uses TRBV7-2 and TRBJ2-7; D not resolved. The TCR comes from a girl aged 2-10 years in good health and CMV-seronegative. The sequenced sample was PBMCs. CDR3 sequence reads: CASSLPRLLGYEQYF. For the CDR3, the DNA is TGTGCCAGCAGCCTCCCTAGGTTGTTGGGCTACGAGCAGTACTTC.